Listed below are T cell receptor beta chains from one sample, sequenced in a study of CD8 T cells in ankylosing spondylitis. TCRdb called the 5' RACE reads again in MiXCR, with one record for every CDR3 protein. The table includes tens of thousands of distinct CDR3 sequences, roughly 5% detected once. Sequenced input: blood, either unsorted or a sorted T cell fraction (not recorded which). The receptors stem from a male donor with ankylosing spondylitis or in good health (not recorded which). The conserved cysteine and the conserved F or W are not part of the CDR3 here. Fields, in order: V gene, D gene, J gene, clone size, CDR3 protein. D genes are given only for firm matches. For some rows the clone size is stated as once, few or many, or as a class when expanded; others skip it.

>TRBV20-1|TRBD1|TRBJ1-5|many
SASLVVTGEAWSNQPQH
>TRBV5-1|TRBD1|TRBJ2-2|many
ASSLGQVAGELF
>TRBV14|NA|TRBJ2-1|many
ASTPGGSSYNEQF
>TRBV24-1|NA|TRBJ1-2|many
ATSEASDYGYT
>TRBV14|TRBD1|TRBJ2-7|many
ASSPGTAPSYEQY
>TRBV7-9|TRBD2|TRBJ2-5|once
TSSRTSGGSQETQY
>TRBV20-1|NA|TRBJ2-1|many
SAKEDSPGLYNEQF
>TRBV5-1|NA|TRBJ2-5|many
ASSLDASPETQY
>TRBV3-1|NA|TRBJ2-7|many
ASSQTGSYEQY
>TRBV29-1|NA|TRBJ1-2|many
SVARGVYGYT
>TRBV25-1|NA|TRBJ1-1|many
ASSGSQGTPGGTEAF
>TRBV30|NA|TRBJ2-1|many
AWRGGTASYNEQF
>TRBV5-1|NA|TRBJ2-1|many
ASSNAYNEQF
>TRBV27|NA|TRBJ2-1|many
ASSSSPREQF
>TRBV27|TRBD1|TRBJ2-7|many
ASSSADRFYEQY
>TRBV2|NA|TRBJ1-1|many
ASSVFGTEAF
>TRBV29-1|TRBD2|TRBJ2-1|many
SVERLAGGKSYNEQF
>TRBV9|NA|TRBJ1-5|many
ASSVDPGSNQPQH
>TRBV4-2|TRBD1|TRBJ2-2|many
ASSRQDWVTGGGAGGELF
>TRBV7-6|TRBD1|TRBJ1-5|many
ASSADRGPNQPQH
>TRBV9|NA|TRBJ1-2|many
ASSGQTFYGYT
>TRBV14|NA|TRBJ2-5|many
ASSQEKGSYQETQY
>TRBV20-1|NA|TRBJ2-4|many
SGGTGKNIQY
>TRBV5-1|TRBD1|TRBJ1-2|many
ASNPGGFDGYT
>TRBV4-1|TRBD2|TRBJ2-1|many
ASSQDLFGLAGGGEQF
>TRBV5-6|TRBD1|TRBJ2-5|NA
ASSLYATGGERETQY
>TRBV9|NA|TRBJ1-6|many
ASSVGEGSASPLH
>TRBV7-2|TRBD2|TRBJ2-1|few
ASSSGTSIDEQF
>TRBV28|NA|TRBJ2-5|many
ASTYEALGETQY